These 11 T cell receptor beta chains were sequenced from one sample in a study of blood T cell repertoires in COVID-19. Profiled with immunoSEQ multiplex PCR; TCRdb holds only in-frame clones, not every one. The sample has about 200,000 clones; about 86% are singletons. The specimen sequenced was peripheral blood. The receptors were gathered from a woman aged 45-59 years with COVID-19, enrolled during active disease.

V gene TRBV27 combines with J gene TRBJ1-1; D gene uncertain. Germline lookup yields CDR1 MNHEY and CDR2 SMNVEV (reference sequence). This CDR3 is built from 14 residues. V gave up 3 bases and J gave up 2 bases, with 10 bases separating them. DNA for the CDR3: TGTGCCAGCAGTTTGCCGGGTCTTAACACTGAAGCTTTCTTT. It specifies CASSLPGLNTEAFF.

CDR3 nucleotide sequence: TGCAGCGTTGACGAGGGCTTTGGGGCCAACGTCCTGACTTTC. It encodes CSVDEGFGANVLTF. The chain couples TRBV29-1 to TRBJ2-6; TRBD2 might be the D (5 bases). CDR1 is SQVTM, CDR2 ANQGSEA, per germline. The CDR3 runs to 14 residues. The germline V and J ends were trimmed by 3 bases and 3 bases, with 9 bases remaining between them.

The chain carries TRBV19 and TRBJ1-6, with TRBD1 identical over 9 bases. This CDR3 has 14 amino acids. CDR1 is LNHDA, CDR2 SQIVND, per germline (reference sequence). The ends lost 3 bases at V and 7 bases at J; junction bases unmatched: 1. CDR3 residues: CASSIDRGNSPLHF. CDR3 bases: TGTGCCAGTAGTATCGACAGGGGGAATTCACCCCTCCACTTT.

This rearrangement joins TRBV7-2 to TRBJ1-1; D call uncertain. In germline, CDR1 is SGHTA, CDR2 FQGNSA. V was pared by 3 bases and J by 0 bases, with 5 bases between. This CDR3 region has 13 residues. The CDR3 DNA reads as TGTGCCAGCAGCTTTTCCTTGAACACTGAAGCTTTCTTT. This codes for CASSFSLNTEAFF.

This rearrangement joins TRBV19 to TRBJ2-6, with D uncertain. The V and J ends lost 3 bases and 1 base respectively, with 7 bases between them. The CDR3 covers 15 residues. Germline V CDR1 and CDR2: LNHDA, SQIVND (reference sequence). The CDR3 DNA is TGTGCCAGTAGTATTAGTTCTTCTGGGGCCAACGTCCTGACTTTC. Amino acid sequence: CASSISSSGANVLTF.

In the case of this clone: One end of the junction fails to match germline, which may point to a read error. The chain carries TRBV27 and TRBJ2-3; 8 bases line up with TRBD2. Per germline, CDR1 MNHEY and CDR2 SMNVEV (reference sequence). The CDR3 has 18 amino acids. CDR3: CASSLSLRAGGPGDTQYF. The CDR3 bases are TGTGCCAGCAGTCTATCCCTAAGGGCGGGGGGCCCCGGGGATACGCAGTATTTT.

The CDR3 nucleotides read TGTGCCAGCAGCCCAAGGGCCTTTCAGGGGGCCGGCGATGGCGTAGTGGATGGCTACACCTTC. Its translation is CASSPRAFQGAGDGVVDGYTF. The chain carries TRBV9 and TRBJ1-2, with 8 bases aligning to TRBD1. The CDR3 consists of 21 residues. After removal of 4 bases from V and 6 bases from J, the junction contained 29 bases not matched to a gene. The germline CDR1 and CDR2 sequences are SGDLS and YYNGEE.

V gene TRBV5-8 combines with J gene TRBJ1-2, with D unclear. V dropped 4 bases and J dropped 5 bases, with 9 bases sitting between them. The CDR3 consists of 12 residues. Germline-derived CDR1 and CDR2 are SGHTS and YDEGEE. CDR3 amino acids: CASSLSLYGYTF. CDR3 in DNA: TGTGCCAGCAGCCTTTCCCTTTATGGCTACACCTTC. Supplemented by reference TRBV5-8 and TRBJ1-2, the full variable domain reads EAGVTQSPTHLIKTRGQQATLRCSPISGHTSVYWYQQALGLGLQFLLWYDEGEERNRGNFPPRFSGRQFPNYSSELNVNALELEDSALYLCASSLSLYGYTFGSGTRLTVV.

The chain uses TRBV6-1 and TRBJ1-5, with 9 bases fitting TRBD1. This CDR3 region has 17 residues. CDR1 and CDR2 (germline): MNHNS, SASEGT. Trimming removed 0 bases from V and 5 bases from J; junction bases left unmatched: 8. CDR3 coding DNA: TGTGCCAGCAGTGAAGCGCGTGGGGACAGGGTGTATCAGCCCCAGCATTTT. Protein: CASSEARGDRVYQPQHF.

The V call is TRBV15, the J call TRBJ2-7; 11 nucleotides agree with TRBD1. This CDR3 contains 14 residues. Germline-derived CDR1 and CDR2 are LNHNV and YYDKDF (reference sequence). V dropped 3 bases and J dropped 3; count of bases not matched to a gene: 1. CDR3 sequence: CATSRGQGGYEQYV. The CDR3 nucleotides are TGTGCCACCAGCAGGGGACAGGGGGGCTACGAGCAGTACGTC.

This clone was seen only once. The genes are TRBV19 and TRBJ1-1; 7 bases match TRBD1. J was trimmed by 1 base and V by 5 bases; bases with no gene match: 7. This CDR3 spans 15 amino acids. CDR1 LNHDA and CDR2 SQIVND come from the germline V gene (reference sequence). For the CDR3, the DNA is TGTGCCAGTAGTCCTCGACAGGGATCGAACACTGAAGCTTTCTTT. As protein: CASSPRQGSNTEAFF.